The following is a T cell receptor (beta chain) sequence with its context. Its antigen is not identified. In the same sample, other DNA sequences code for this CDR3. Germline CDR1 LNHDA, CDR2 SQIVND (reference sequence). With 6 bases clipped from V and 2 bases from J, the junction kept 4 bases outside the gene matches. The CDR3 consists of 13 residues. The data originate from a study of cytomegalovirus exposure and HLA in healthy donors. Donors consisted of healthy bone marrow donors. The PCR ran on 60 Vbeta and 13 Jbeta primers. The assay was immunoSEQ multiplex PCR, and TCRdb's table has in-frame clones only and misses some. In the table there are about 200,000 clones, over 60% of which are singletons. Regarding the study as a whole: Most observed TCR sequences were rare, whereas some public TCRs were detected in many donors.

The rearrangement links TRBV19 to TRBJ2-7; 7 nucleotides line up with TRBD1. The sequenced sample was PBMCs. The TCR sequence derives from a man younger than 30 in good health and CMV-seronegative. The CDR3 nucleotides read TGTGCCAGTAGCATCCAGGGGGCCTACGAGCAGTACTTC. As protein: CASSIQGAYEQYF.